These 25 T cell receptor beta chains were all obtained from the same sample, sequenced in a study of cytomegalovirus exposure and HLA in healthy donors. The PCR was carried out with 60 Vbeta primers and 13 Jbeta primers. Data came from immunoSEQ multiplex PCR; TCRdb stores just in-frame clones and leaves some out. The sample yields some 190,000 clones, around 84% seen once. Input material: PBMCs. Receptors were obtained from a boy aged 2 to 10 in good health and CMV-seronegative.

The chain employs TRBV28 and TRBJ2-2, with D possibly matching TRBD2 (5 bases). This CDR3 contains 15 residues. Deletions cut 3 bases from V and 4 bases from J, with 12 bases between. Germline assignment: CDR1 MDHEN and CDR2 SYDVKM. As DNA, the CDR3 is TGTGCCAGCAGTTTTCGGACTCGCCCCACCGGGGAGCTGTTTTTT. Its protein is CASSFRTRPTGELFF.

This clone occurred a few times. The chain has TRBV11-2 and TRBJ2-2; perhaps TRBD1 as D (5 bases). The CDR3 spans 16 residues. Per germline, CDR1 SGHAT and CDR2 FQNNGV. V was clipped by 4 bases and J by 4 bases, with 16 bases between them. CDR3 residues: CASSSPTGSFTGELFF. The CDR3 nucleotides read TGTGCCAGCAGCTCCCCTACAGGTAGCTTCACCGGGGAGCTGTTTTTT. Using reference TRBV11-2 and TRBJ2-2 for the parts outside the CDR3, the full variable domain is EAGVAQSPRYKIIEKRQSVAFWCNPISGHATLYWYQQILGQGPKLLIQFQNNGVVDDSQLPKDRFSAERLKGVDSTLKIQPAKLEDSAVYLCASSSPTGSFTGELFFGEGSRLTVL.

The chain carries TRBV5-1 and TRBJ2-2; 12 bases agree with TRBD2. The CDR3 totals 15 residues. V dropped 3 bases and J dropped 5; count of bases not matched to a gene: 2. The V gene's germline CDR1 is SGHRS and CDR2 YFSETQ. The CDR3 is CASSWTSGITGELFF. CDR3 nucleotides: TGCGCCAGCAGCTGGACTAGCGGGATTACCGGGGAGCTGTTTTTT.

V and J are TRBV6-5 and TRBJ1-3; D is undetermined. The CDR3 has 15 residues. Germline V gene data show CDR1 as MNHEY and CDR2 as SVGAGI. V lost 0 bases and J lost 4, with 10 bases in between. CDR3 nucleotides: TGTGCCAGCAGTTACTCACACAACGCCGGAAACACCATATATTTT. It specifies CASSYSHNAGNTIYF.

V and J are TRBV11-2 and TRBJ2-7; 10 nucleotides agree with TRBD2. The trim removed 4 bases at V and 4 bases at J, leaving 7 bases unmatched. Germline CDR1 and CDR2: SGHAT and FQNNGV. The CDR3 extends over 15 amino acids. This chain's CDR3 is CASSSLAGFPYEQYV. CDR3 nucleotide sequence: TGTGCCAGCAGCTCACTAGCGGGGTTCCCTTACGAGCAGTACGTC.

V is TRBV25-1 and J is TRBJ2-5; 7 bases are shared with TRBD2. Germline-derived CDR1 and CDR2 are MGHDK and SYGVNS. The V gene end was trimmed by 3 bases and the J gene end by 0 bases; junction bases not matched to a gene: 7. The CDR3 spans 16 residues. The CDR3 sequence is CASSEGSGVYQETQYF. Written as DNA, the CDR3 is TGTGCCAGCAGTGAGGGAAGCGGGGTATACCAAGAGACCCAGTACTTC.

This clone was detected only a few times. As the CDR3 is not closed by the conserved phenylalanine or tryptophan, this likely results from a read error. The limits of the CDR3 on the DNA are not certain, so only TCRdb's listed CDR3 is given. This chain connects TRBV20-1 to TRBJ2-7; no DNA check was done on the table's D call, TRBD2. The CDR3 comprises 11 residues, both ends counted. Germline V gives CDR1 DFQATT, CDR2 SNEGSKA (reference sequence). This CDR3 reads CSASAGGLAGL.

The chain uses TRBV28 and TRBJ2-2, with 9 nucleotides matching TRBD1. The V segment lost 5 bases and the J segment 4 bases; nucleotides outside the gene matches: 5. The CDR3 length is 15 residues. CDR1 and CDR2 from the germline V gene are MDHEN and SYDVKM. The CDR3 sequence is CASSIQGAGTGELFF. CDR3 nucleotide sequence: TGTGCCAGCAGTATACAGGGGGCGGGCACCGGGGAGCTGTTTTTT. Using reference TRBV28 and TRBJ2-2 for the parts outside the CDR3, the full variable domain is DVKVTQSSRYLVKRTGEKVFLECVQDMDHENMFWYRQDPGLGLRLIYFSYDVKMKEKGDIPEGYSVSREKKERFSLILESASTNQTSMYLCASSIQGAGTGELFFGEGSRLTVL.

The table lists this clone with a few counts. At the DNA level, this CDR3 is encoded by other sequences in the same sample as well. The chain recombines TRBV11-2 with TRBJ1-5, with D uncertain. CDR1 SGHAT and CDR2 FQNNGV come from the germline V gene. This CDR3 region has 13 residues. V dropped 1 base and J dropped 4 bases, with 5 bases sitting between them. As DNA, the CDR3 is TGTGCCAGCAGCTTAGCGGGGAATCAGCCCCAGCATTTT. Protein sequence: CASSLAGNQPQHF.

This clone is a singleton in its sample. The rearrangement links TRBV2 to TRBJ1-6, with a tentative D call TRBD1 (5 bases). Looked up from germline, CDR1 is SNHLY and CDR2 is FYNNEI. The CDR3 is 13 residues long. Trimming took 8 bases from V and 6 from J, leaving 11 bases between them. The DNA for the CDR3 is TGTGCCAGCGCAAGGGGAACTAATTCACCCCTCCACTTT. This encodes CASARGTNSPLHF.

The chain joins TRBV7-2 to TRBJ1-3; no firm D call. The V gene lost 3 bases and the J gene lost 0 bases, with 6 bases spanning the gap. The CDR3 is 14 residues long. Germline CDR1 SGHTA, CDR2 FQGNSA. The CDR3 region is CASSFTGSGNTIYF. DNA for the CDR3: TGTGCCAGCAGCTTTACGGGCTCTGGAAACACCATATATTTT.

A few counts support this clone. This chain links TRBV19 with TRBJ1-5, with 7 bases lining up with TRBD1. In germline, CDR1 is LNHDA, CDR2 SQIVND (reference sequence). This CDR3 contains 17 residues. With 6 bases clipped from V and 0 bases from J, the junction kept 11 bases outside the gene matches. CDR3 in DNA: TGTGCCAGTAGGGGATTACCGGGACAGAATAGCAATCAGCCCCAGCATTTT. It specifies CASRGLPGQNSNQPQHF.

The chain is built from TRBV6-4 and TRBJ2-3; 13 bases are a match to TRBD2. V shed 0 bases and J 3 bases; nucleotides not matched to a gene: 12. In germline, CDR1 is MRHNA, CDR2 SNTAGT. The CDR3 extends over 20 amino acids. The CDR3 coding sequence is TGTGCCAGCAGTGACTCTTTTGGACTAGCGGGGGAGCCTGATACAGATACGCAGTATTTT. Residues: CASSDSFGLAGEPDTDTQYF.

The chain couples TRBV29-1 to TRBJ1-4; D is undetermined. The CDR3 has 13 amino acids. V was shortened by 4 bases and J by 4 bases, with 10 bases between the two germline ends. Germline values: CDR1 SQVTM, CDR2 ANQGSEA. CDR3 in DNA: TGCAGCGTTGGTCACAACCATAATGAAAAACTGTTTTTT. Translating gives CSVGHNHNEKLFF.

The V and J genes are TRBV2 and TRBJ1-2; D unresolved. This CDR3 is 11 amino acids long. Germline lookup yields CDR1 SNHLY and CDR2 FYNNEI. V was pared by 3 bases and J by 7 bases, with 6 bases between. Here the CDR3 DNA reads TGTGCCAGCAGTGAGTTCAGTGGCTACACCTTC. Amino acids: CASSEFSGYTF. Looking up the rest from reference TRBV2 and TRBJ1-2 gives the full variable domain: EPEVTQTPSHQVTQMGQEVILRCVPISNHLYFYWYRQILGQKVEFLVSFYNNEISEKSEIFDDQFSVERPDGSNFTLKIRSTKLEDSAMYFCASSEFSGYTFGSGTRLTVV.

The CDR3 region is CASSPDRLNANEQFF. The CDR3 nucleotides are TGTGCCAGCAGCCCTGACAGATTGAACGCCAATGAGCAGTTCTTC. The chain joins TRBV7-9 to TRBJ2-1; D may be TRBD1 (5 bases). CDR3 length: 15 residues. V dropped 5 bases and J dropped 6 bases, with 17 bases sitting between them. The germline gives CDR1 SEHNR, CDR2 FQNEAQ (reference sequence).

V is TRBV19 and J is TRBJ1-2; D is perhaps TRBD1 (5 bases). Germline CDR1 reads LNHDA; CDR2 reads SQIVND (reference sequence). Deletions cut 6 bases from V and 4 bases from J, with 15 bases between. This CDR3 is 14 amino acids long. CDR3 amino acids: CASSTGEWGYGYTF. In DNA, the CDR3 is TGTGCCAGTAGCACGGGGGAGTGGGGCTATGGCTACACCTTC.

The chain couples TRBV2 to TRBJ2-3, with a possible D match to TRBD2 (6 bases). CDR1 SNHLY and CDR2 FYNNEI come from the germline V gene. CDR3 length: 15 amino acids. Between the trimmed V and J ends, which lost 2 bases and 1 base, there was a span of 10 bases. Written as DNA, the CDR3 is TGTGCCAGCAGTGAATCGGGGGACCGCACAGATACGCAGTATTTT. Protein: CASSESGDRTDTQYF.

The rearrangement links TRBV5-6 to TRBJ1-1, with 9 bases identical to TRBD1. J lost 0 bases, V lost 0 bases, and 3 bases had no gene match. This CDR3 is built from 16 residues. CDR1 is SGHDT and CDR2 is YYEEEE in the germline V gene. The CDR3: CASSLGGQGMNTEAFF. The CDR3 region has the DNA TGTGCCAGCAGCTTGGGGGGACAGGGCATGAACACTGAAGCTTTCTTT.

A single count supports this clone. This chain connects TRBV6-1 to TRBJ1-1, with D possibly TRBD1 on 5 matching bases. CDR1 is MNHNS and CDR2 is SASEGT in the germline V gene. Trimming cost V 7 bases and J 0 bases, with 9 bases left between them. The CDR3 loop spans 13 amino acids. For the CDR3, the DNA is TGTGCCAGCATCCAACAGGTGAACACTGAAGCTTTCTTT. Translated: CASIQQVNTEAFF.

This clone has only a few counts. The rearrangement links TRBV30 to TRBJ1-2; no firm D call. The CDR3 covers 13 residues. Between the trimmed V and J ends, which lost 1 base and 4 bases, there was a span of 10 bases. The germline V gene encodes CDR1 GTSNPN and CDR2 SVGIG (reference sequence). CDR3 sequence (DNA): TGTGCCTGGAGTGCCCGGGAGGGCTATGGCTACACCTTC. It specifies CAWSAREGYGYTF.

The chain carries TRBV18 and TRBJ1-1; D possibly corresponds to TRBD1 (5 bases). CDR3 length: 14 amino acids. Germline lookup yields CDR1 KGHSH and CDR2 LQKENI. V lost 3 bases, J lost 1 base, and 9 bases lay in between. CDR3 bases: TGTGCCAGCTCACCGACAGAGGCGAACACTGAAGCTTTCTTT. Protein sequence: CASSPTEANTEAFF.

The genes are TRBV7-3 and TRBJ2-5; TRBD2 agrees at 8 bases. V dropped 5 bases and J dropped 5; count of bases not matched to a gene: 19. The CDR3 is made up of 18 amino acids. CDR1 is SGHTA, CDR2 FQGTGA, per germline. CDR3 nucleotides: TGTGCCAGCAGCGCCCCCCTAGCGGGCGGCCTTTCGGGGGAGACCCAGTACTTC. This sequence encodes CASSAPLAGGLSGETQYF.

This sequence joins TRBV14 and TRBJ1-1, with TRBD1 as a possible D gene (6 bases). The CDR3 totals 17 residues. The ends were cut back, 0 bases at V and 2 bases at J, with 16 bases in the middle. CDR1 is SGHDN and CDR2 is FVKESK in the germline V gene. CDR3 bases: TGTGCCAGCAGCCAAGATAGGGGGTTTGACCTCAACACTGAAGCTTTCTTT. Protein sequence: CASSQDRGFDLNTEAFF.

V gene TRBV19 combines with J gene TRBJ1-1; 9 positions agree with TRBD1. V was clipped by 4 bases and J by 5 bases; unmatched bases: 2. Germline CDR1 is LNHDA and CDR2 is SQIVND (reference sequence). The CDR3 has 13 amino acids. The CDR3: CASSKGQGTEAFF. DNA for the CDR3: TGTGCCAGTAGTAAAGGACAGGGGACTGAAGCTTTCTTT. The full variable domain, with the rest looked up from reference TRBV19 and TRBJ1-1, is DGGITQSPKYLFRKEGQNVTLSCEQNLNHDAMYWYRQDPGQGLRLIYYSQIVNDFQKGDIAEGYSVSREKKESFPLTVTSAQKNPTAFYLCASSKGQGTEAFFGQGTRLTVV.